This TCR beta chain derives from a study of Graves' ophthalmopathy and Graves' hyperthyroidism. Study-wide results and caveats: Blood also harbored most expanded thyroid clonotypes above 0.001 frequency.

The CDR3 covers 16 residues. Amplifying from RNA transcripts, the study obtained TCR beta CDR3 regions. After a first-round RT-PCR with HTBI primers, a second-round multiplex PCR was run. TCRdb independently ran MiXCR on the multiplex PCR reads; one entry per CDR3 protein. The sample holds roughly 400,000 distinct CDR3 sequences, roughly 14% seen once. As for this clonotype: As yet, its antigen is unknown. A read error may be the cause here, since a much bigger clone is one base away.

This chain uses TRBV12-3 or TRBV12-4 with TRBJ1-3; D may be TRBD1 (5 bases). The TCR was taken from a woman aged 18-29 years with stable Graves' hyperthyroidism. The sample was peripheral blood. The CDR3 loop reads CATSSRGYSSGNTIHF. In DNA, the CDR3 is TGTGCCACCTCATCCCGGGGCTACAGCTCTGGAAACACCATACATTTT.